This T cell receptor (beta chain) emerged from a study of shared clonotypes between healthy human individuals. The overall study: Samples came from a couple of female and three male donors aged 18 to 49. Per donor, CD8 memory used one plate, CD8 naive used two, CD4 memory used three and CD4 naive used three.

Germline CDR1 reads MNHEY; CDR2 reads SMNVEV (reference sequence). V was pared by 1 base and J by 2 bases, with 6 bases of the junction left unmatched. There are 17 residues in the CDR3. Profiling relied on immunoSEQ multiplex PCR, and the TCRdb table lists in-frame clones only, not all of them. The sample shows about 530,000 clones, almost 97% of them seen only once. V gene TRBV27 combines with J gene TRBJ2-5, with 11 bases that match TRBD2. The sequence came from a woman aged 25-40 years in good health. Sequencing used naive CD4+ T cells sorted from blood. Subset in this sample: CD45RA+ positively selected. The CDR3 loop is CASSLYGTSGGQETQYF. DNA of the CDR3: TGTGCCAGCAGTTTATATGGGACTAGCGGAGGACAAGAGACCCAGTACTTC.